These 11 T cell receptor beta chains were sequenced from one sample in a study of cytomegalovirus exposure and HLA in healthy donors. A multiplex PCR was run with 60 Vbeta primers and 13 Jbeta primers. TCRdb's copy holds only in-frame clones and misses some; the assay was immunoSEQ multiplex PCR. The sample shows roughly 120,000 clones, more than 70% of them seen only once. Specimen: PBMCs. These receptors all stem from a woman aged 60-70 years in good health and CMV-seropositive.

The gene calls are TRBV7-9 and TRBJ1-4, with unresolved D. This CDR3 region has 15 residues. CDR1 SEHNR and CDR2 FQNEAQ come from the germline V gene (reference sequence). V lost 2 bases to trimming and J lost 8 bases, with 15 bases between them. CDR3 loop: CASSLLSGTGEKLFF. DNA for the CDR3: TGTGCCAGCAGCTTATTGTCGGGTACTGGGGAAAAACTGTTTTTT. The whole variable domain, remainder taken from reference TRBV7-9 and TRBJ1-4, is DTGVSQNPRHKITKRGQNVTFRCDPISEHNRLYWYRQTLGQGPEFLTYFQNEAQLEKSRLLSDRFSAERPKGSFSTLEIQRTEQGDSAMYLCASSLLSGTGEKLFFGSGTQLSVL.

The chain couples TRBV2 to TRBJ1-5, with D maybe TRBD1 (6 bases). The CDR3 has 14 amino acids. The V end was cut by 6 bases, the J end by 5 bases, with 14 bases between. Germline V gene sequence: CDR1 SNHLY, CDR2 FYNNEI. The CDR3 is CASRTGGGDQPQHF. The CDR3 region has the DNA TGTGCCAGCAGGACAGGCGGAGGCGATCAGCCCCAGCATTTT. The entire variable domain, with the rest obtained from reference TRBV2 and TRBJ1-5, is as follows: EPEVTQTPSHQVTQMGQEVILRCVPISNHLYFYWYRQILGQKVEFLVSFYNNEISEKSEIFDDQFSVERPDGSNFTLKIRSTKLEDSAMYFCASRTGGGDQPQHFGDGTRLSIL.

This clone was seen a handful of times. The chain links TRBV29-1 to TRBJ1-2, with 8 bases lining up with TRBD1. Trimming at V came to 2 bases and at J to 7 bases, leaving 9 bases not matched to a gene. Germline loops: CDR1 SQVTM, CDR2 ANQGSEA. The CDR3 runs 14 residues. DNA for the CDR3: TGCAGCGTTGAACAGGGTGCAGGGGGCAGTGGCTACACCTTC. It codes for CSVEQGAGGSGYTF.

In this sample, this clone turned up a few times. The J gene is TRBJ1-1, the V gene TRBV7-7; D possibly corresponds to TRBD1 (6 bases). Looked up from germline, CDR1 is SSHAT and CDR2 is FNYEAQ (reference sequence). This CDR3 has 13 amino acids. Deletions cut 5 bases from V and 4 bases from J, with 11 bases between. This CDR3 reads CASSQGRGTEAFF. The CDR3, as DNA: TGTGCCAGCAGCCAGGGGAGGGGCACTGAAGCTTTCTTT.

This clone was counted only a few times. The V call is TRBV9, the J call TRBJ2-3, with D possibly being TRBD1 (5 bases). The CDR3 spans 15 residues. Trimming took 0 bases from V and 5 from J, leaving 13 bases between them. The germline gives CDR1 SGDLS, CDR2 YYNGEE. CDR3 in amino acids: CASSVGVGEGDTQYF. DNA of the CDR3: TGTGCCAGCAGCGTAGGGGTAGGGGAAGGAGATACGCAGTATTTT.

The V and J genes are TRBV9 and TRBJ1-1, with D tentatively TRBD1 (6 bases). Germline CDR1 is SGDLS and CDR2 is YYNGEE. With 3 bases removed from V and 13 bases from J, the gap between germline ends came to 25 bases. The CDR3 has 15 amino acids. CDR3 residues: CASSEGDLDSPGGFF. As DNA, the CDR3 is TGTGCCAGCAGCGAGGGGGACCTAGACAGTCCGGGGGGTTTCTTT.

The rearrangement joins TRBV2 to TRBJ1-2; D remains ambiguous. Germline values: CDR1 SNHLY, CDR2 FYNNEI. The CDR3 is 13 residues long. V was shortened by 2 bases and J by 0 bases, with 4 bases between the two germline ends. CDR3 region: CASSETPNYGYTF. DNA for the CDR3: TGTGCCAGCAGTGAAACACCTAACTATGGCTACACCTTC.

The chain links TRBV4-2 to TRBJ2-7; tentatively, D is TRBD1 (6 bases). The CDR3 sequence is 15 residues long. Germline V gene sequence: CDR1 LGHNA, CDR2 YNFKEQ. V was trimmed by 0 bases and J by 3 bases, leaving 12 bases between them. The CDR3 loop is CASSQDWGPYYEQYF. CDR3 DNA: TGTGCCAGCAGCCAAGATTGGGGGCCTTACTACGAGCAGTACTTC.

The J gene is TRBJ1-1, the V gene TRBV7-2; unclear D gene. Per germline, CDR1 SGHTA and CDR2 FQGNSA. This CDR3 spans 15 amino acids. V lost 5 bases and J lost 4, with 17 bases in between. The DNA of the CDR3 is TGTGCCAGCAGCCAACGATGGGGAGTTGGCACTGAAGCTTTCTTT. Residues: CASSQRWGVGTEAFF.

This chain joins TRBV7-9 and TRBJ1-4; TRBD1 is a possible D gene (5 bases). This CDR3 comprises 17 residues. Germline-derived CDR1 and CDR2 are SEHNR and FQNEAQ (reference sequence). V shed 5 bases and J shed 1 base, with 17 bases lying between them. The CDR3 coding sequence is TGTGCCAGCAGCCGATTAGGGGATTTAGAAACTAATGAAAAACTGTTTTTT. Translated: CASSRLGDLETNEKLFF.

The chain recombines TRBV7-2 with TRBJ1-1, with D unclear. The V and J ends lost 1 base and 0 bases respectively, with 9 bases between them. The germline CDR1 and CDR2 sequences are SGHTA and FQGNSA. The CDR3 contains 15 residues. In nucleotides, the CDR3 is TGTGCCAGCAGCTTAGGAGCGGGCTTGAACACTGAAGCTTTCTTT. It translates to CASSLGAGLNTEAFF.